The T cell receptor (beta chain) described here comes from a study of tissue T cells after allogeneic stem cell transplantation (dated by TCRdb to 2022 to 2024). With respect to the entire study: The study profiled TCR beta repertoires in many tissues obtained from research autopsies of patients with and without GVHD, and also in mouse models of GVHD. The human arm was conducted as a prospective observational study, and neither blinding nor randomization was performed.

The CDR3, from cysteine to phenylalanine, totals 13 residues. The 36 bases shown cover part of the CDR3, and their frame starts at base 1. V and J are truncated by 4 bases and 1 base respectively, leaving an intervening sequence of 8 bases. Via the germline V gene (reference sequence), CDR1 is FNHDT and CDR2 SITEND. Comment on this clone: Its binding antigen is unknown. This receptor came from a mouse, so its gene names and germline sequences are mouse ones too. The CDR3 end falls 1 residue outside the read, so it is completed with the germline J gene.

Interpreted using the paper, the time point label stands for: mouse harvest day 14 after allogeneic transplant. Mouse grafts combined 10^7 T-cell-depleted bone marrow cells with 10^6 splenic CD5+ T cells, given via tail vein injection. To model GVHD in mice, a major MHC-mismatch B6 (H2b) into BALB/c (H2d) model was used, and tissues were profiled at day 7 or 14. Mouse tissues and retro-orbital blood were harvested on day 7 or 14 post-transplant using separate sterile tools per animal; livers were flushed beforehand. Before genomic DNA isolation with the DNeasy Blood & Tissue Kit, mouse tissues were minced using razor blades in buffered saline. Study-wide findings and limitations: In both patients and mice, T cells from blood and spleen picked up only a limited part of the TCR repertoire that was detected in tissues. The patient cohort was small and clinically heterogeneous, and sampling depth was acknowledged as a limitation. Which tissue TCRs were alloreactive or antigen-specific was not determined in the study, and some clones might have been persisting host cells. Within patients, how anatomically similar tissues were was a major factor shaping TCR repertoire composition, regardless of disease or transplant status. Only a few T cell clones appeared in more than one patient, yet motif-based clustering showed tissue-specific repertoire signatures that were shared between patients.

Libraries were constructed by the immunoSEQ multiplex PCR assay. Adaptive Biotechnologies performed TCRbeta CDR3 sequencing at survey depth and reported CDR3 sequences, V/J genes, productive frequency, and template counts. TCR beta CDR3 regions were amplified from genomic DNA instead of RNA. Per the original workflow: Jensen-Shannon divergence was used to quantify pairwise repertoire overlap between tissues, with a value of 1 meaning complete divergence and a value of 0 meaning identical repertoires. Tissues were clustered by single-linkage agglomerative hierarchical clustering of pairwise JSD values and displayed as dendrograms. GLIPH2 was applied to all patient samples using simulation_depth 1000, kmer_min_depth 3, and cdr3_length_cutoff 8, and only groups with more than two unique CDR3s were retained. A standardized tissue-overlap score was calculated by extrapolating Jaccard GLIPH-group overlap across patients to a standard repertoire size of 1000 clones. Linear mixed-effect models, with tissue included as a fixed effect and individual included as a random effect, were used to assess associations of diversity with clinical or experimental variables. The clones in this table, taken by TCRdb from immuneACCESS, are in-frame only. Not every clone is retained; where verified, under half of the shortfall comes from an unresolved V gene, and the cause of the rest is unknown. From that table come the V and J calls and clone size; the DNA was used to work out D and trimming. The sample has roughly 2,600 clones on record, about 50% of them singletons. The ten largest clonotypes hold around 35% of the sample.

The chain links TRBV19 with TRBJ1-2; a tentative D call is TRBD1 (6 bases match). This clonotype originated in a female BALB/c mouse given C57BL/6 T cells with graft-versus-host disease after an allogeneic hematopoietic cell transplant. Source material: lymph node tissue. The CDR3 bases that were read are TGTGCCAGCAGTCCGGGACAAAACTCCGACTACACC. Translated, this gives CASSPGQNSDYT. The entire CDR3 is CASSPGQNSDYTF.